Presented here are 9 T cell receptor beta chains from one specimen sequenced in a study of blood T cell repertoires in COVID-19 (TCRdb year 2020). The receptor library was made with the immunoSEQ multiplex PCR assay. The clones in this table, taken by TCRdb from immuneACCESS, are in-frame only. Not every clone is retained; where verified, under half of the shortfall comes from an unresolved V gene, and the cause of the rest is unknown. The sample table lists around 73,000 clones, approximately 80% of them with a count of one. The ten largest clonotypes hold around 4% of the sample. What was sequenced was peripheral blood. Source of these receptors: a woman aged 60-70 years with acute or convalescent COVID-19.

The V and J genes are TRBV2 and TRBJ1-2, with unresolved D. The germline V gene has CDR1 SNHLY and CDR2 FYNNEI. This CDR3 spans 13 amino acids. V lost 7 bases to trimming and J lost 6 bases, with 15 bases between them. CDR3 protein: CASNTQSLDGYTF. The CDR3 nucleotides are TGTGCCAGCAATACACAGTCGTTGGATGGCTACACCTTC.

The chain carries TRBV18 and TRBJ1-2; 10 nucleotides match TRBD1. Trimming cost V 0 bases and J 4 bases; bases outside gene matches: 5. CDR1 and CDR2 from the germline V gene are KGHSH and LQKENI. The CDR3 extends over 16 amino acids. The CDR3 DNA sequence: TGTGCCAGCTCACCACCCGGGACAGGGGATATCTATGGCTACACCTTC. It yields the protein CASSPPGTGDIYGYTF.

The CDR3 region is CASSSSRGSNQPQHF. In nucleotides, the CDR3 is TGTGCCAGCAGTTCGTCCAGGGGGTCCAATCAGCCCCAGCATTTT. This sequence joins TRBV28 and TRBJ1-5; TRBD1 matches 7 bases. The germline gives CDR1 MDHEN, CDR2 SYDVKM. This CDR3 spans 15 amino acids. The trim removed 4 bases at V and 3 bases at J, leaving 6 bases unmatched.

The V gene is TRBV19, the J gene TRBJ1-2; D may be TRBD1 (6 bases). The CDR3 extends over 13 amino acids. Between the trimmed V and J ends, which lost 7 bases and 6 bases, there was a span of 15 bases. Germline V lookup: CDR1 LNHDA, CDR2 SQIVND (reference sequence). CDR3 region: CASTAAGAHGYTF. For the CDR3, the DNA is TGTGCCAGTACTGCGGCAGGGGCCCATGGCTACACCTTC.

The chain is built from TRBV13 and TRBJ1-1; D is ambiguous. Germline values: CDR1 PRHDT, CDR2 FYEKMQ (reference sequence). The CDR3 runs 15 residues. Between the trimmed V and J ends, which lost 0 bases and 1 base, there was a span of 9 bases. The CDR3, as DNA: TGTGCCAGCAGCTTAGGCGCCCGAGGGAACACTGAAGCTTTCTTT. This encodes CASSLGARGNTEAFF.

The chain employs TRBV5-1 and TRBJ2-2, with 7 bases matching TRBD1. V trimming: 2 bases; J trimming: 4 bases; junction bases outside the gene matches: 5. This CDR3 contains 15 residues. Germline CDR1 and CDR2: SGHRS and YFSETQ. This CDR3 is CASSLGGLSTGELFF. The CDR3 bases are TGCGCCAGCAGCTTAGGGGGCCTAAGCACCGGGGAGCTGTTTTTT.

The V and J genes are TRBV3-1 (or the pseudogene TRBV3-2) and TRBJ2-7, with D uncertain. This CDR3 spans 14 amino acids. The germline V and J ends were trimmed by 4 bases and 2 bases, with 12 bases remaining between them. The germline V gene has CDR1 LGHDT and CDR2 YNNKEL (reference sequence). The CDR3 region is CASSPSTRPYEQYF. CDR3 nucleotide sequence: TGTGCCAGCAGCCCTTCCACGAGGCCCTACGAGCAGTACTTC.

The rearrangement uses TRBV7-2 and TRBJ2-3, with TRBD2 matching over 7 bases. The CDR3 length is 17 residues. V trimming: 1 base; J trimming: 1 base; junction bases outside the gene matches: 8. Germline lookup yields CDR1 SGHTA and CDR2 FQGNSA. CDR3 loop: CASSLGNRGGGTDTQYF. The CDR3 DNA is TGTGCCAGCAGCTTAGGAAATCGCGGGGGAGGCACAGATACGCAGTATTTT.

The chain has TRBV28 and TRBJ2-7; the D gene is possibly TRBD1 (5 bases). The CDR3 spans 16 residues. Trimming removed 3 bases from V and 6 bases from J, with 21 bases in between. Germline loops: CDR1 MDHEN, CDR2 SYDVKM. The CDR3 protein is CASSFADRLLFGEQYF. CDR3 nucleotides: TGTGCCAGCAGTTTCGCCGACAGACTCCTTTTCGGCGAGCAGTACTTC.